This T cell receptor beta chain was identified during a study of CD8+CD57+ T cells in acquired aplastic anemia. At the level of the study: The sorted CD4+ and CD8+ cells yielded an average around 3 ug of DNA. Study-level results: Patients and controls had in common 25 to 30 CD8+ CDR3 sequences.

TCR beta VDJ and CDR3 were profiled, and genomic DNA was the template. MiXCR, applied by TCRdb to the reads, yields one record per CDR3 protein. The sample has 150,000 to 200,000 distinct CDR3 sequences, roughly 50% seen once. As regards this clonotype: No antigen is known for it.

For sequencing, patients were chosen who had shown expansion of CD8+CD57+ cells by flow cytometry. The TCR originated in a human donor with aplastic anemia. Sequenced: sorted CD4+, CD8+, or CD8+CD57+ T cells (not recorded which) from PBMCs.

Here the CDR3 DNA reads TGTGCCAGCAGTCACCAGGCAACTAATGAAAAACTGTTTTTT. Amino acids: CASSHQATNEKLFF. J is TRBJ1-4 and V is TRBV25-1; D unclear. The CDR3 is made up of 14 amino acids. CDR1 MGHDK and CDR2 SYGVNS come from the germline V gene. V was cut by 5 bases and J by 0 bases, with 7 bases left in between.